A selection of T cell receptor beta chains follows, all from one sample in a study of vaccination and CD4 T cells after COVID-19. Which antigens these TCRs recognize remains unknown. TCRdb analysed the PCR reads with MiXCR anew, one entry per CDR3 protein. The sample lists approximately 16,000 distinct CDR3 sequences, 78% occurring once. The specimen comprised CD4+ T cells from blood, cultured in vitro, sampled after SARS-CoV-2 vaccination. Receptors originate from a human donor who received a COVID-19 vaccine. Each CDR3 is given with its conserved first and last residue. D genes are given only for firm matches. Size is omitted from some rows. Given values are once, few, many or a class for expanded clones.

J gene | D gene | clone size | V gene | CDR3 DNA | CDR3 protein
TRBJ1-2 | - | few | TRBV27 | TGTGCCAGCGGGAACCAGGGGCAAGTCTATGGCTACACCTTC | CASGNQGQVYGYTF
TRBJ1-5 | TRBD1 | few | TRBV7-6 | TGTGCCAGCAGCTTTGGGTCAGGGGGGCCCCAGCATTTT | CASSFGSGGPQHF
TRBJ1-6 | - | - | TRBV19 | TGTGCCAGTAGTATATACCCTGGTGATATCTCCTATAATTCACCCCTCCACTTT | CASSIYPGDISYNSPLHF
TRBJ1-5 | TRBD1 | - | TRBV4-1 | TGCGCCAGCAGCCAAGGGACAGGGGGCGCGCTGGGCAATCAGCCCCAGCATTTT | CASSQGTGGALGNQPQHF
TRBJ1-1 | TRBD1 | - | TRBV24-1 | TGTGCCACCAGGCCGGGACAGGAAGCGAACACTGAAGCTTTCTTT | CATRPGQEANTEAFF
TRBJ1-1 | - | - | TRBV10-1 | TGCGCCAGCAGCAGGGCGGCGAACACTGAAGCTTTCTTT | CASSRAANTEAFF
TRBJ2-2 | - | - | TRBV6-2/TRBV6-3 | TGTGCCAGCAGTTACCTACCACCGGCGACTGGCAACACCGGGGAGCTGTTTTTT | CASSYLPPATGNTGELFF
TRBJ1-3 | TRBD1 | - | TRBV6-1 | TGTGCCAGCAGTCGACAGGGGAGCTCTGGAAACACCATATATTTT | CASSRQGSSGNTIYF
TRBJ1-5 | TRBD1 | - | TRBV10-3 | TGTGCCATCCGGTCGGACAGGGGGGCCGGTAGCAATCAGCCCCAGCATTTT | CAIRSDRGAGSNQPQHF
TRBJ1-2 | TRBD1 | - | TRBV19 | TGTGCCAGCCAAACGAGACGGACAGGGGGTTATGGCTACACCTTC | CASQTRRTGGYGYTF
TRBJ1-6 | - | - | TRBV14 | TGTGCCAGCAGCCAAGGCAGCCCACATTATAATTCACCCCTCCACTTT | CASSQGSPHYNSPLHF
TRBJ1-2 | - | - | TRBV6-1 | TGTGCCAGCAGTCAGGACAGAATTGATGGCTACACCTTC | CASSQDRIDGYTF
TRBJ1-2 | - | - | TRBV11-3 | TGTGCCAGCAGCTTAGGTGGGACGGGCTATGGCTACACCTTC | CASSLGGTGYGYTF
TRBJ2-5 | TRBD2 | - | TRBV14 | TGTGCCAGCAGCCACGGACTAGCCGGCCGGGGGACCCAGTACTTC | CASSHGLAGRGTQYF
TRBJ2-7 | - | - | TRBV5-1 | TGCGCCAGCAGCCCGAGATGGGGGACCTACGAGCAGTACTTC | CASSPRWGTYEQYF
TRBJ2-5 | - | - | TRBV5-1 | TGCGCCAGCAGCTTGGTACTGGGATCTGGAGGGGAGACCCAGTACTTC | CASSLVLGSGGETQYF
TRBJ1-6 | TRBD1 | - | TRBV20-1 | TGCAGTGCTAGTTATCAGGGGGCGAATTCACCCCTCCACTTT | CSASYQGANSPLHF
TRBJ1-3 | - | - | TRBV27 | TGTGCCAGCAGTAGGGGGTCGGAAGGAAACACCATATATTTT | CASSRGSEGNTIYF
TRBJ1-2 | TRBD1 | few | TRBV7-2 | TGTGCCAGCAGCCTTATGGTAGGGGGCGAAGCTAACTATGGCTACACCTTC | CASSLMVGGEANYGYTF
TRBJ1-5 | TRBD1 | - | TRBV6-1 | TGTGCCAGGGCGGAACAGGGGAAGAGGTGGAGCAATCAGCCCCAGCATTTT | CARAEQGKRWSNQPQHF
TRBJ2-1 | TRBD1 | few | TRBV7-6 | TGTGCCAGCAGCTTAGCCCCGGACAGGGGAAATGAGCAGTTCTTC | CASSLAPDRGNEQFF
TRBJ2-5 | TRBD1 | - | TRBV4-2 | TGTGCCAGCAGCCAAGACCCCACAGGGGAAGAAGGAGAGACCCAGTACTTC | CASSQDPTGEEGETQYF
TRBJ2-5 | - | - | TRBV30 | TGTGCCTGGAGTGTACGGCAAGAGACCCAGTACTTC | CAWSVRQETQYF
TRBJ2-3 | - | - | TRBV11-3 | TGTGCCAGCAGCTTAGATCGCACAGATACGCAGTATTTT | CASSLDRTDTQYF
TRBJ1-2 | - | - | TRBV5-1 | TGCGCCAGCAGCTTGGCCGGGGGCGAATATGGCTACACCTTC | CASSLAGGEYGYTF
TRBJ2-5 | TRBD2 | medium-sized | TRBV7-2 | TGTGCCAGCAGCGTTAGCGGGGGGAACCAAGAGACCCAGTACTTC | CASSVSGGNQETQYF
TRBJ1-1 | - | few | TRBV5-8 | TGTGCCAGCAGCTTGGGAGGTTTGGGGGCTGAAGCTTTCTTT | CASSLGGLGAEAFF
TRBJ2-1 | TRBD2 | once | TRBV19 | TGTGCCAGTAGTTCCCCCTGGACTAGCGGGGGGATAGGCCACAATGAGCAGTTCTTC | CASSSPWTSGGIGHNEQFF
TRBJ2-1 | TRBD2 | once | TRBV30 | TGTGCCTGGGCTAGCGGGGATCACAATGAGCAGTTCTTC | CAWASGDHNEQFF
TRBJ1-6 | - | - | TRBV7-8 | TGTGCCAGCAGCTTAACCTCGGGGCAGGGATCCTCCTATAATTCACCCCTCCACTTT | CASSLTSGQGSSYNSPLHF
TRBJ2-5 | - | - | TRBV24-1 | TGTGCCACCAGTGATTTAAGGCAGGGAGAGACCCAGTACTTC | CATSDLRQGETQYF
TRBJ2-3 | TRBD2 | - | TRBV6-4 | TGTGCCAGCAGTGACTCGGCGCGGGGGGGCAGCACAGATACGCAGTATTTT | CASSDSARGGSTDTQYF
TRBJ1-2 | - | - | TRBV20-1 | TGCAGTGCTAGTTCGGGGGGCGTCAGTGGCTACACCTTC | CSASSGGVSGYTF
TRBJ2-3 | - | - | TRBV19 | TGTGCCAGTAGGACCCTTGGGGGATCTGGAACAGATACGCAGTATTTT | CASRTLGGSGTDTQYF
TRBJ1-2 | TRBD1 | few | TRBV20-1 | TGCAGTGCTAGACCCGGGACAGGGGTGATAAATAACTATGGCTACACCTTC | CSARPGTGVINNYGYTF
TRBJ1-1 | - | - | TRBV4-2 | TGTGCCAGCAGCCAGGTGGACAGTAGAATGAACACTGAAGCTTTCTTT | CASSQVDSRMNTEAFF
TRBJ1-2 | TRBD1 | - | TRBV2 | TGTGCCAGCAGTGAAAGTCCAGGGGGCGGTGGCTACACCTTC | CASSESPGGGGYTF
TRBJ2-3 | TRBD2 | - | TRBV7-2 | TGTGCCAGCAGCTCCTCCTTAGCGGGGGCGCCCACAGATACGCAGTATTTT | CASSSSLAGAPTDTQYF
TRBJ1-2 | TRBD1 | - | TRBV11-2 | TGTGCCAGCAGCTTAGAGTGGCGCAGGGGGCGAGGTGGCTACACCTTC | CASSLEWRRGRGGYTF
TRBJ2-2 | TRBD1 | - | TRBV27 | TGTGCCACCGGGGGGTGGACAGGGGGCATCGGGTACACCGGGGAGCTGTTTTTT | CATGGWTGGIGYTGELFF
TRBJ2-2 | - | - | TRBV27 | TGTGCCAGCAGTTTATATATCGGCGTCGCGGGGAGGGGGGAGCTGTTTTTT | CASSLYIGVAGRGELFF
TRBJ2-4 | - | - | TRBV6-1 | TGTGCCAGCAGCATGGGACTTACAGAACTAGCCAAAAACATTCAGTACTTC | CASSMGLTELAKNIQYF
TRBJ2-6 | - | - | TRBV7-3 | TGTGCCAGCAGCTTACCTGGGGGGCCGACTGGGGCCAACGTCCTGACTTTC | CASSLPGGPTGANVLTF